The clone carrying this T cell receptor beta chain was observed a few times. Antigen unknown. The source of the sample is a study of CD8+CD57+ T cells in acquired aplastic anemia. The wider study: Each DNA sample taken from sorted CD4+ and CD8+ cells came to about 3.4 ug on average.

TCR beta VDJ combinations and CDR3 sequences were profiled from genomic DNA. TCRdb independently ran MiXCR on the reads; one entry per CDR3 protein. The profile shows 150,000 to 200,000 distinct CDR3 sequences, around three fifths of them singletons. Trimming removed 3 bases from V and 4 bases from J; junction bases left unmatched: 6. This CDR3 region has 15 residues. CDR1 SGHVS and CDR2 FQNEAQ come from the germline V gene. Whole-study findings and limits: Between patients and controls, over 25 CD8+ CDR3 sequences were found in common. The study found no significant CD8+ Simpson's diversity difference between patients and controls.

Input material: sorted CD4+, CD8+, or CD8+CD57+ T cells (not recorded which) from PBMCs. The chain uses TRBV7-8 and TRBJ2-7; TRBD2 matches at 10 bases. The TCR originated in a human donor with severe aplastic anemia or a healthy control (not recorded which). CDR3 nucleotide sequence: TGTGCCAGCAGCTTTCTTGCTAGCGGGGGTTACGAGCAGTACTTC. Translated: CASSFLASGGYEQYF.